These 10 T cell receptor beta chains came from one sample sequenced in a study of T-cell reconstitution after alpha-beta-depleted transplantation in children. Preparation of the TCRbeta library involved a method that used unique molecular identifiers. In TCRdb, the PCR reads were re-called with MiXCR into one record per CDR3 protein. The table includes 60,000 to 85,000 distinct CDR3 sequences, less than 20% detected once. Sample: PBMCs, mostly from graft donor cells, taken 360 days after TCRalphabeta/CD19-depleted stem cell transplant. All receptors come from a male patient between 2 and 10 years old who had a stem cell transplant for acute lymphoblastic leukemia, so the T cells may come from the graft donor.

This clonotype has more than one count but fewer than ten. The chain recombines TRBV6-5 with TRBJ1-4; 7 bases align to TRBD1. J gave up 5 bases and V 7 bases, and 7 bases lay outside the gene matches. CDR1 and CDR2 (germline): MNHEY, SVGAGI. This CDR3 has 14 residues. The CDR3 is CASKLQGLNEKLFF. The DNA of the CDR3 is TGTGCCAGCAAGCTACAGGGGTTAAATGAAAAACTGTTTTTT.

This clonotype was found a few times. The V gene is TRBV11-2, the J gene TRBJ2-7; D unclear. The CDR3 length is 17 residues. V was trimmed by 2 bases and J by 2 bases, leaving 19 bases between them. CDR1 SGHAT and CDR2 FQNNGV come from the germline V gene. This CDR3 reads CASSLQAFARKTYEQYF. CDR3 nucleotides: TGTGCCAGCAGCTTACAGGCGTTCGCGCGGAAGACCTACGAGCAGTACTTC.

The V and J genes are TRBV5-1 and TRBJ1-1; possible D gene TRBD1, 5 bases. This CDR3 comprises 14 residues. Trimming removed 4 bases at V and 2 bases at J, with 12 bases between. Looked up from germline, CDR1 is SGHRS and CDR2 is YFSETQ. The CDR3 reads CASSGSRVNTEAFF. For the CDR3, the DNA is TGCGCCAGCAGCGGGAGCAGGGTTAACACTGAAGCTTTCTTT.

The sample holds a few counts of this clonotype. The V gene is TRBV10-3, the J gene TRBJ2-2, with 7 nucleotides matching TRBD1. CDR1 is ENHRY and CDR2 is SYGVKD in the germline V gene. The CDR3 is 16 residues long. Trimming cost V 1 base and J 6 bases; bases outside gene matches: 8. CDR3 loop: CAISEFQPGGPGELFF. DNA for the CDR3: TGTGCCATCAGTGAGTTCCAACCAGGGGGTCCCGGGGAGCTGTTTTTT.

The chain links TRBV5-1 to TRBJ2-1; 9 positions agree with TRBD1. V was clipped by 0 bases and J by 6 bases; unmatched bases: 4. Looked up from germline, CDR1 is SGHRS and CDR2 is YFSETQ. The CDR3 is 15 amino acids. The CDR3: CASSLEGDRVNEQFF. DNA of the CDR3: TGCGCCAGCAGCTTGGAGGGGGACAGGGTCAATGAGCAGTTCTTC.

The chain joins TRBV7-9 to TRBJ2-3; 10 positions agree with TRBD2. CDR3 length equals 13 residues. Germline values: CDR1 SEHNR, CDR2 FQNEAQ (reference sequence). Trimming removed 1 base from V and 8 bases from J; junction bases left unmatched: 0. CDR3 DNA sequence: TGTGCCAGCAGCTTAGGACTAGCGGGTACGCAGTATTTT. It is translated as CASSLGLAGTQYF.

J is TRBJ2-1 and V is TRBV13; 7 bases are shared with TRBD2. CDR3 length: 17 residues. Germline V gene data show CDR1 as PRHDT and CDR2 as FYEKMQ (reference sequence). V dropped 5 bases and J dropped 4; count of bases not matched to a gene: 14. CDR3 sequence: CASSRRGVREWYNEQFF. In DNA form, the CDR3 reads TGTGCCAGCAGCCGACGGGGGGTGCGGGAGTGGTACAATGAGCAGTTCTTC.

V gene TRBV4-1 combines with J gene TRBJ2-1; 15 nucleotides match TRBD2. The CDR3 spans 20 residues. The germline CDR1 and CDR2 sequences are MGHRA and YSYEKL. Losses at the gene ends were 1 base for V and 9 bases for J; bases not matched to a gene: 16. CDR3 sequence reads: CASSQVPWGLAGGGSGEQFF. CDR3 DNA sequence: TGCGCCAGCAGCCAAGTACCATGGGGACTAGCGGGAGGAGGTAGCGGTGAGCAGTTCTTC.

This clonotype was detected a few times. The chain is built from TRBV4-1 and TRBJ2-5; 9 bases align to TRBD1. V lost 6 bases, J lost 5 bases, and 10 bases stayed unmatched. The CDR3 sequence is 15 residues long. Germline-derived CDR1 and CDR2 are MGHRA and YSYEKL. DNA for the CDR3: TGCGCCAGCAGGCGGGGACAGGGTGGTCGTGAGACCCAGTACTTC. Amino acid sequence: CASRRGQGGRETQYF.

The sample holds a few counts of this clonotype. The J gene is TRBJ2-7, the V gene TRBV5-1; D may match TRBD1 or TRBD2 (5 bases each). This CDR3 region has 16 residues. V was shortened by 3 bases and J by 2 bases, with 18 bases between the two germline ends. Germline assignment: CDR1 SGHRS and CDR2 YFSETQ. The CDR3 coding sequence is TGCGCCAGCAGCTGGACCCCGGGACGGCTTACCTACGAGCAGTACTTC. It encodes CASSWTPGRLTYEQYF.